This T cell receptor beta chain was documented in a study of cytomegalovirus exposure and HLA in healthy donors listed by TCRdb under 2017. About the study as a whole: The 500 to 800 repertoires of the first cohort and the 95 to 150 validation repertoires were produced on the same platform, according to a later analysis. The study aimed to test whether signatures of past pathogen exposure could be identified by cataloging public T cell receptors. Besides the first cohort of hundreds of subjects, a separate validation cohort made up of 120 different subjects was used. The study combined high-throughput TCR immunosequencing, statistical association of individual TCRs with disease status, and machine learning to predict cytomegalovirus infection status. The study at large found these results: In the study, around 160 TCR beta chains were listed as associated with cytomegalovirus. Most TCR sequences were seen in very few donors, while some public TCRs were found in many individuals. The authors suggested that the approach could potentially be extended to other disease states and immunological phenotypes. The classifier was reported to diagnose cytomegalovirus status with high specificity and sensitivity in both the original and validation cohorts. A later analysis had no HLA typing for the validation cohort, so co-occurrence there was scored across all 130 or so repertoires. A few of the identified cytomegalovirus-associated TCR beta chains were confirmed in vitro to be specific for cytomegalovirus antigens. Of the cluster scores, around 95% were above 0 in a later analysis, which found that TCRs clustered in the first cohort also tended to co-occur in the 120 validation repertoires.

V lost 0 bases and J lost 4 bases; the stretch between them is 6 bases long. From the cysteine through the phenylalanine, the CDR3 covers 13 amino acids. Only the CDR3 region is kept as DNA, spanning 39 bases read in frame from base 1. The germline V gene sets CDR1 to LGHNA and CDR2 to YSLEER. The library was generated by the immunoSEQ multiplex PCR assay. As for the original processing: A statistical classification framework was built for diagnosing cytomegalovirus status from the catalog of TCR beta chain sequences. TCRdb's version of the immuneACCESS table is confined to in-frame rearrangements and falls short of the full clone set. An unresolved V gene accounts for under half of the shortfall where checked; the remainder is of unknown origin. The V and J calls and the clone size are those of that table, but D and trimming were determined from the DNA. The sample table contains 200,000 to 250,000 clones; only one count was recorded for 65% to 85% of them. The top ten constitute over 12% of the sample.

Concerning this clone itself: Its antigen is unknown. Per-nucleotide qualities are absent, and no much larger clonotype sits a single base away.

Separate from the roughly 650-subject first cohort, the validation cohort of about 130 subjects was the group to which the donors belonged. Sequencing was performed on PBMCs. The origin of this receptor is a woman aged 25 to 45 in good health and CMV-seropositive. The rearranged segments are TRBV4-3 and TRBJ1-1, and TRBD1 may be the D gene, going by 5 matching bases. The nucleotide sequence is TGCGCCAGCAGCCAAGAAAGGGGCACTGAAGCTTTCTTT. Its amino acids are CASSQERGTEAFF.